Listed below are T cell receptor beta chains from one sample, sequenced in a study of identical twins. Each CDR3 protein is one row after TCRdb ran MiXCR on the 5' RACE reads. The table shows 280,000 or so distinct CDR3 sequences, with about 8.3% occurring only once. The data also belong to a second study, concerning yellow fever vaccine responses in identical twins.

The sequencing sample was made of memory (CD45RO+) T cells sorted from blood. These receptors came from a woman aged 18-29 years in good health. The CDR3 runs from the conserved cysteine through the conserved F or W. Each record gives: D gene, V gene, clone size, J gene, CDR3 protein, CDR3 DNA. A D gene is named only where the DNA matches it firmly. The size of a clone is reported for some rows only, either as once, few or many, or as a class for expanded clones.

>TRBD2|TRBV5-1|few|TRBJ2-3
CASSLGGSGGATDTQYF
TGCGCCAGCAGCCTGGGAGGTAGCGGGGGGGCTACAGATACGCAGTATTTT
>TRBD1|TRBV28|many|TRBJ2-3
CASSLTGTGWIRDTQYF
TGTGCCAGCAGTTTAACTGGGACAGGGTGGATTAGAGATACGCAGTATTTT
>NA|TRBV10-2|few|TRBJ2-1
CASSESGGTKEQFF
TGCGCCAGCAGTGAGTCGGGTGGTACGAAGGAGCAGTTCTTC
>NA|TRBV19|NA|TRBJ1-2
CASSIGGRTFYGYTF
TGTGCCAGTAGTATAGGGGGACGGACTTTCTATGGCTACACCTTC
>NA|TRBV6-1|many|TRBJ1-1
CASSSTARYTEAFF
TGTGCCAGCAGCTCGACAGCGAGATACACTGAAGCTTTCTTT
>NA|TRBV10-3|NA|TRBJ2-2
CAISNTGELFF
TGTGCCATCTCGAACACCGGGGAGCTGTTTTTT
>TRBD2|TRBV7-2|NA|TRBJ2-5
CASSHGGGRQETQYF
TGTGCCAGCAGCCATGGGGGGGGTCGGCAAGAGACCCAGTACTTC
>NA|TRBV12-3/TRBV12-4|few|TRBJ2-2
CATSLSGRLKTGELFF
TGTGCCACCTCGTTGTCGGGGAGGTTAAAAACCGGGGAGCTGTTTTTT
>TRBD2|TRBV6-1|many|TRBJ2-5
CASREGLADQETQYF
TGTGCCAGCAGGGAGGGACTAGCGGACCAAGAGACCCAGTACTTC
>NA|TRBV6-6|few|TRBJ2-1
CASSYIRQEQFF
TGTGCCAGCAGTTACATCCGCCAAGAGCAGTTCTTC
>NA|TRBV10-3|many|TRBJ1-2
CAISESKDNYGYTF
TGTGCCATCAGTGAGTCAAAGGACAACTATGGCTACACCTTC
>NA|TRBV24-1|NA|TRBJ2-3
CATSDQGTVRDTQYF
TGTGCCACCAGTGACCAAGGGACGGTTCGAGATACGCAGTATTTT
>TRBD1|TRBV9|few|TRBJ1-1
CASSAGQAVTEAFF
TGTGCCAGCAGCGCCGGACAGGCAGTCACTGAAGCTTTCTTT
>NA|TRBV20-1|few|TRBJ2-7
CSARGGRYEQYF
TGCAGTGCTAGAGGAGGACGGTACGAGCAGTACTTC
>NA|TRBV24-1|few|TRBJ1-2
CATSDPLESGYTF
TGTGCCACCAGTGACCCCCTTGAGAGCGGCTACACCTTC
>NA|TRBV28|NA|TRBJ2-7
CASSPELYEQYF
TGTGCCAGCAGCCCCGAGCTGTACGAGCAGTACTTC
>TRBD2|TRBV10-3|many|TRBJ2-7
CAITEGPFKTSGRSYEQYF
TGTGCCATCACCGAGGGACCTTTTAAGACTAGCGGGAGGTCCTACGAGCAGTACTTC
>NA|TRBV29-1|NA|TRBJ2-3
CSVVLNTDTQYF
TGCAGCGTTGTTCTGAACACAGATACGCAGTATTTT
>TRBD2|TRBV20-1|NA|TRBJ2-3
CSASPTSGVTDTQYF
TGCAGTGCCTCCCCGACTAGCGGGGTGACAGATACGCAGTATTTT
>TRBD1|TRBV6-5|many|TRBJ1-6
CASSYLGTGYSPLHF
TGTGCCAGCAGTTACTTAGGGACAGGGTATTCACCCCTCCACTTT
>NA|TRBV12-3/TRBV12-4|many|TRBJ2-3
CASSLRVRDTQYF
TGTGCCAGCAGTTTACGAGTCCGGGATACGCAGTATTTT
>NA|TRBV20-1|few|TRBJ2-1
CSARLSLGQFF
TGCAGTGCTAGGCTCAGCTTGGGGCAGTTCTTC
>NA|TRBV29-1|many|TRBJ2-4
CSVDHSNIQYF
TGCAGCGTTGATCACTCTAACATTCAGTACTTC
>TRBD2|TRBV6-1|NA|TRBJ2-7
CATQPGLAQYF
TGTGCCACCCAGCCGGGACTAGCACAGTACTTC
>NA|TRBV7-9|many|TRBJ2-2
CASAWSGAGELFF
TGTGCCAGCGCCTGGTCGGGAGCCGGGGAGCTGTTTTTT
>NA|TRBV16|NA|TRBJ2-5
CASSQLSRSPRQETQYF
TGTGCCAGCAGCCAATTGAGTCGGTCCCCCCGGCAAGAGACCCAGTACTTC
>TRBD2|TRBV29-1|NA|TRBJ2-4
CSARRRESSGREYDLLAKNIQYF
TGCAGCGCCCGGAGACGGGAGTCGAGCGGGAGGGAATACGACTTACTAGCCAAAAACATTCAGTACTTC
>NA|TRBV5-1|NA|TRBJ1-2
CASRYGEYGYTF
TGCGCCAGCAGATACGGGGAGTATGGCTACACCTTC
>NA|TRBV28|NA|TRBJ1-6
CASSLYVRVNSPLHF
TGTGCCAGCAGTTTATATGTTCGAGTTAATTCACCCCTCCACTTT
>TRBD1|TRBV10-3|few|TRBJ2-3
CAIRPGQGATDTQYF
TGTGCCATCAGACCGGGACAGGGGGCCACAGATACGCAGTATTTT
>NA|TRBV2|NA|TRBJ2-5
CASAGGLVETQYF
TGTGCCAGCGCCGGGGGGCTAGTAGAGACCCAGTACTTC
>NA|TRBV20-1|few|TRBJ2-3
CSALDRGDGTDTQYF
TGCAGTGCTCTCGATCGCGGGGATGGCACAGATACGCAGTATTTT
>NA|TRBV6-1|few|TRBJ2-3
CASSEAPGGGGTDTQYF
TGTGCCAGCAGTGAGGCCCCAGGGGGAGGAGGGACAGATACGCAGTATTTT
>NA|TRBV6-1|NA|TRBJ1-6
CASSEGAGANSPLHF
TGTGCCAGCAGTGAAGGGGCAGGGGCTAATTCACCCCTCCACTTT
>TRBD2|TRBV6-4|NA|TRBJ2-1
CASSLAGENNEQFF
TGTGCCAGCAGTCTAGCGGGGGAGAACAATGAGCAGTTCTTC
>NA|TRBV5-1|NA|TRBJ1-5
CASSPGGDSNQYQHF
TGCGCCAGCAGCCCGGGGGGGGATAGCAATCAGTACCAGCATTTT
>NA|TRBV5-6|many|TRBJ2-2
CASSFGFGGTANTGELFF
TGTGCCAGCAGCTTTGGTTTCGGAGGGACGGCGAACACCGGGGAGCTGTTTTTT
>TRBD2|TRBV4-1|NA|TRBJ2-3
CASSQDHGRGNTQYF
TGCGCCAGCAGCCAAGATCACGGGAGGGGAAATACGCAGTATTTT
>TRBD1|TRBV27|NA|TRBJ2-1
CASASRTGTYNEQFF
TGTGCCAGCGCCTCCCGGACAGGGACCTACAATGAGCAGTTCTTC
>NA|TRBV6-1|few|TRBJ2-1
CASRVSWGDDEQFF
TGTGCCAGCAGGGTTAGCTGGGGGGACGACGAGCAGTTCTTC
>NA|TRBV3-1|NA|TRBJ1-2
CASSQGRDGYTF
TGTGCCAGCAGCCAAGGCAGGGATGGCTACACCTTC
>NA|TRBV24-1|few|TRBJ2-5
CATSEGPQETQYF
TGTGCCACCAGTGAGGGCCCACAAGAGACCCAGTACTTC
>NA|TRBV6-6|many|TRBJ1-4
CASSDRRWEKLFF
TGTGCCAGCAGCGACAGGCGATGGGAAAAACTGTTTTTT
>NA|TRBV24-1|NA|TRBJ1-1
CATSDCTLDTEAFF
TGTGCCACCAGTGATTGTACATTGGACACTGAAGCTTTCTTT
>TRBD2|TRBV6-2/TRBV6-3|many|TRBJ2-7
CASVSGTSGSYEQYF
TGTGCCAGCGTATCCGGGACTAGCGGCTCCTACGAGCAGTACTTC
>TRBD1|TRBV2|NA|TRBJ2-5
CASRRGTAPQETQYF
TGTGCCAGCAGGAGGGGGACAGCACCTCAAGAGACCCAGTACTTC
>TRBD1|TRBV10-1|NA|TRBJ2-1
CASSMDRAPYNEQFF
TGCGCCAGCAGTATGGACAGGGCCCCCTACAATGAGCAGTTCTTC
>NA|TRBV29-1|NA|TRBJ2-5
CSVEGGTQYF
TGCAGCGTTGAAGGGGGGACCCAGTACTTC
>NA|TRBV28|many|TRBJ2-1
CASSFSNTNNEQFF
TGTGCCAGCAGTTTCAGTAACACCAACAATGAGCAGTTCTTC
>NA|TRBV9|many|TRBJ2-4
CASSVHAENIQYF
TGTGCCAGCAGCGTTCACGCCGAAAACATTCAGTACTTC
>NA|TRBV20-1|NA|TRBJ1-2
CSAADLGGGYTF
TGCAGTGCAGCGGACCTGGGAGGGGGCTACACCTTC
>NA|TRBV28|NA|TRBJ1-1
CAATGNTEAFF
TGTGCCGCGACAGGGAACACTGAAGCTTTCTTT
>TRBD2|TRBV24-1|few|TRBJ2-3
CATRGRGSDTQYF
TGTGCCACCAGGGGGAGGGGTTCAGATACGCAGTATTTT
>TRBD2|TRBV12-3/TRBV12-4|few|TRBJ2-4
CASSNYGGDDIQYF
TGTGCCAGCAGCAATTATGGGGGGGACGACATTCAGTACTTC
>NA|TRBV12-3/TRBV12-4|many|TRBJ1-6
CASSLRGGNSPLHF
TGTGCCAGCAGCCTTCGGGGGGGTAATTCACCCCTCCACTTT
>NA|TRBV10-2|many|TRBJ1-5
CASSESGTGWGNQPQHF
TGCGCCAGCAGTGAGTCGGGAACAGGGTGGGGCAATCAGCCCCAGCATTTT
>TRBD1|TRBV5-1|few|TRBJ2-7
CASSSGGTGANEQYF
TGCGCCAGCAGCTCCGGGGGGACAGGGGCCAACGAGCAGTACTTC
>TRBD1|TRBV6-1|few|TRBJ2-3
CASRDRDRVSDTQYF
TGTGCCAGCAGAGACCGGGACAGGGTTTCAGATACGCAGTATTTT
>NA|TRBV5-1|many|TRBJ2-2
CASSPEGRNTGELFF
TGCGCCAGCAGCCCCGAAGGGCGGAACACCGGGGAGCTGTTTTTT
>NA|TRBV7-2|many|TRBJ2-3
CASSHSSTDTQYF
TGTGCCAGCAGCCATTCTAGCACAGATACGCAGTATTTT